Presented here are 7 T cell receptor beta chains from one specimen sequenced in a study of response to subunit inactivated influenza vaccine. MiXCR was run by TCRdb on the RT-PCR reads, yielding one entry per CDR3 protein. The repertoire holds a few hundred thousand distinct CDR3 sequences, about 14% seen once, with 11% in the top ten. This specimen consisted of PBMCs from blood, obtained about 11 days after vaccination. The receptors here all came from a middle-aged man who received an inactivated influenza vaccine.

The CDR3 DNA follows: TGTGCCAGCAGCTCCCGTATGTCAGATACGCAGTATTTT. Translated: CASSSRMSDTQYF. The V gene is TRBV7-2, the J gene TRBJ2-3; D gene uncertain. CDR3 size: 13 residues. The V end was cut by 4 bases, the J end by 4 bases, with 9 bases between. Germline V gene data show CDR1 as SGHTA and CDR2 as FQGNSA.

This clonotype was detected a few times. The rearrangement links TRBV29-1 to TRBJ2-3; D not resolved. V was pared by 7 bases and J by 3 bases, with 14 bases between. Germline V gene lookup returns CDR1 SQVTM and CDR2 ANQGSEA. The CDR3 is made up of 13 amino acids. CDR3 loop: CSGTPSGTDTQYF. CDR3 DNA: TGCAGCGGGACGCCCTCCGGGACAGATACGCAGTATTTT.

The chain couples TRBV19 to TRBJ2-2; TRBD2 matches at 14 bases. The V gene end was trimmed by 5 bases and the J gene end by 4 bases; junction bases not matched to a gene: 3. The germline gives CDR1 LNHDA, CDR2 SQIVND (reference sequence). The CDR3 length is 16 residues. The CDR3 coding sequence is TGTGCCAGTAGTCCAGGACTAGCGGGAGGCACCGGGGAGCTGTTTTTT. This translates into CASSPGLAGGTGELFF.

This chain uses TRBV6-1 with TRBJ2-5, with D uncertain. Germline CDR1 MNHNS, CDR2 SASEGT. The V and J ends lost 9 bases and 2 bases respectively, with 10 bases between them. The CDR3 has 12 amino acids. The CDR3 sequence: CASSGWQETQYF. Here the CDR3 DNA reads TGTGCCAGTTCTGGCTGGCAAGAGACCCAGTACTTC.

J is TRBJ2-2 and V is TRBV20-1, with 9 positions matching TRBD1. Unmatched junction bases numbered 7, after V lost 5 bases and J lost 9 bases. Germline CDR1 DFQATT, CDR2 SNEGSKA (reference sequence). This CDR3 region has 13 residues. The chain's CDR3 is CSAWTGEDRELFF. In DNA, the CDR3 is TGCAGTGCTTGGACAGGGGAAGACAGGGAGCTGTTTTTT.

On this clonotype itself: Relative to the germline gene, one junction end is altered; a read error may explain this. The gene calls are TRBV5-5 and TRBJ2-1, with TRBD2 as a possible D gene (6 bases). The CDR3 loop spans 16 amino acids. Germline CDR1 and CDR2: SGHKS and YYEKEE (reference sequence). CDR3 amino acids: CASSLVGEVSFNEQFF. The CDR3 DNA is TGTGCCAGCAGCTTGGTAGGGGAGGTATCCTTCAATGAGCAGTTCTTC. The full variable domain, in which reference TRBV5-5 and TRBJ2-1 provide the parts outside the CDR3, is DAGVTQSPTHLIKTRGQQVTLRCSPISGHKSVSWYQQVLGQGPQFIFQYYEKEERGRGNFPDRFSARQFPNYSSELNVNALLLGDSALYLCASSLVGEVSFNEQFFGPGTRLTVL.

The chain links TRBV15 to TRBJ1-5, with unresolved D. V lost 0 bases to trimming and J lost 0 bases, with 9 bases between them. The CDR3 covers 16 residues. CDR1 and CDR2 (germline): LNHNV, YYDKDF (reference sequence). The CDR3 reads CATSRDRPLSNQPQHF. As DNA, the CDR3 is TGTGCCACCAGCAGAGATCGTCCACTTAGCAATCAGCCCCAGCATTTT.